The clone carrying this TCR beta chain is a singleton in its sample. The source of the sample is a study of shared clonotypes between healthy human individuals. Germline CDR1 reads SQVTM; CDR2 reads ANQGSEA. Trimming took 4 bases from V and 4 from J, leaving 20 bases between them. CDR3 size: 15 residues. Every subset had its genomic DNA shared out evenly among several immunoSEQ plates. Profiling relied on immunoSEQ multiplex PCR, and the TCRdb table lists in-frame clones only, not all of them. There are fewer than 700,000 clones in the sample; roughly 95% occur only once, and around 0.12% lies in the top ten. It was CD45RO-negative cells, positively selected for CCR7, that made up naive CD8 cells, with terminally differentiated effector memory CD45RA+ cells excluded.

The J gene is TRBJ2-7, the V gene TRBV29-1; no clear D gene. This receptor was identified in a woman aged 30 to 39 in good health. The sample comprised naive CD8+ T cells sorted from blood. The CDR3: CSVVTLETTIYEQYF. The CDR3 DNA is TGCAGCGTTGTCACCTTGGAGACCACCATATACGAGCAGTACTTC.